These T cell receptor beta chains were read from a single sample in a study of technical replicates of blood from a few donors. Only in-frame clones appear in the TCRdb table, and some are missing; sequencing was by immunoSEQ multiplex PCR. The sample holds tens of thousands of clones; around nine tenths are singletons and the top ten take more than 0.2%. Sequenced input: T cells isolated from PBMCs. These receptors came from a human donor in good health. Each CDR3 is given with its conserved first and last residue. A D gene is named only where the DNA matches it firmly. Not all rows give a size; the values are once, few, many and, for expanded clones, a class.

21	TRBV18	.	.	TRBJ1-2	CASSPPNLAGLGRHEGYGYTF	TGTGCCAGCTCACCACCGAATCTTGCGGGTCTAGGTCGTCATGAAGGCTATGGCTACACCTTC
13	TRBV13	.	.	TRBJ2-1	CASSLGQWNEQFF	TGTGCCAGCAGCTTAGGACAGTGGAATGAGCAGTTCTTC
17	TRBV7-3	.	few	TRBJ1-1	CASSLTGQALLNTEAFF	TGTGCCAGCAGCTTAACGGGGCAGGCCCTCCTGAACACTGAAGCTTTCTTT
15	TRBV28	.	.	TRBJ1-5	CASSPRGSGNQPQHF	TGTGCCAGCAGTCCGCGGGGGTCGGGCAATCAGCCCCAGCATTTT
16	TRBV4-2	.	.	TRBJ2-2	CASSQFYGGGVGELFF	TGTGCCAGCAGCCAGTTCTACGGGGGAGGTGTCGGGGAGCTGTTTTTT
16	TRBV11-3	TRBD2	.	TRBJ2-1	CASSLLGGRAYNEQFF	TGTGCCAGCAGCTTATTAGGCGGGAGGGCCTACAATGAGCAGTTCTTC
16	TRBV27	TRBD2	.	TRBJ2-7	CASSLGLAGTSYEQYF	TGTGCCAGCAGTTTGGGACTAGCGGGGACCTCCTACGAGCAGTACTTC
17	TRBV11-3	TRBD2	.	TRBJ2-3	CASSWPVLAGGHDTQYF	TGTGCCAGCAGCTGGCCCGTTCTAGCGGGGGGTCATGATACGCAGTATTTT
15	TRBV19	TRBD2	once	TRBJ2-3	CASSIRLASTDTQYF	TGTGCCAGTAGTATTAGACTAGCGTCAACAGATACGCAGTATTTT
15	TRBV7-3	.	.	TRBJ1-1	CASSPSGVAATEAFF	TGTGCCAGCAGCCCATCAGGGGTGGCCGCCACTGAAGCTTTCTTT
15	TRBV18	TRBD1	.	TRBJ1-4	CASSLGQGRNEKLFF	TGTGCCAGCTCACTGGGACAGGGCCGGAATGAAAAACTGTTTTTT
17	TRBV4-2	TRBD2	.	TRBJ2-2	CASSQAWGLGNTGELFF	TGTGCCAGCAGCCAAGCTTGGGGACTAGGCAACACCGGGGAGCTGTTTTTT
15	TRBV7-8	.	.	TRBJ2-2	CASSVSGSAGGELFF	TGTGCCAGCAGCGTCTCCGGTTCAGCGGGCGGGGAGCTGTTTTTT
20	TRBV11-3	.	once	TRBJ2-1	CASSLEYRWGLSKSYNEQFF	TGTGCCAGCAGCTTAGAGTACCGGTGGGGCCTGTCAAAGTCCTACAATGAGCAGTTCTTC
12	TRBV5-6	TRBD1	once	TRBJ1-1	CASSFPQGGAFF	TGTGCCAGCAGCTTCCCACAGGGGGGAGCTTTCTTT
18	TRBV25-1	TRBD2	.	TRBJ2-2	CASSPPFRSGRNTGELFF	TGTGCCAGCAGCCCCCCTTTTCGGAGCGGGAGGAACACCGGGGAGCTGTTTTTT
14	TRBV5-1	.	.	TRBJ2-5	CASSLLLRGETQYF	TGCGCCAGCAGCTTGTTACTACGGGGGGAGACCCAGTACTTC
17	TRBV2	TRBD1	.	TRBJ1-4	CAEGPGTGSYGNEKLFF	TGTGCCGAGGGACCCGGGACAGGCTCGTATGGTAATGAAAAACTGTTTTTT
13	TRBV27	TRBD2	.	TRBJ2-7	CATGLADSYEQYF	TGTGCCACCGGACTAGCGGACTCCTACGAGCAGTACTTC
14	TRBV29-1	TRBD1	.	TRBJ2-5	CSVGGQGIEKTQYF	TGCAGCGTTGGGGGACAGGGGATTGAGAAGACCCAGTACTTC
14	TRBV15	.	.	TRBJ1-1	CATSKSLMWTEAFF	TGTGCCACCAGCAAATCACTTATGTGGACTGAAGCTTTCTTT
14	TRBV5-1	TRBD1	.	TRBJ2-1	CASSTGTDYNEQFF	TGCGCCAGCAGCACCGGGACAGACTACAATGAGCAGTTCTTC
14	TRBV7-9	TRBD1	.	TRBJ1-2	CASSPQGEVDGYTF	TGTGCCAGCAGCCCACAGGGGGAAGTGGATGGCTACACCTTC
15	TRBV6-5	TRBD1	.	TRBJ1-1	CASSLFGPGGTEAFF	TGTGCCAGCAGTCTATTTGGGCCAGGGGGCACTGAAGCTTTCTTT
16	TRBV11-3	TRBD2	once	TRBJ2-7	CASSSLGLAGPYEQYF	TGTGCCAGCAGCTCCTTGGGACTAGCGGGACCCTACGAGCAGTACTTC
17	TRBV7-9	.	.	TRBJ2-3	CASSLLGSPFDVDTQYF	TGTGCCAGCAGCTTACTCGGTAGTCCCTTCGATGTAGATACGCAGTATTTT
17	TRBV10-1	TRBD2	.	TRBJ2-5	CASSEGRLAGAQETQYF	TGCGCCAGCAGTGAGGGTCGGCTAGCGGGAGCCCAAGAGACCCAGTACTTC
14	TRBV11-3	.	.	TRBJ1-1	CASSSSGGASEAFF	TGTGCCAGCAGTTCCTCTGGGGGGGCGAGTGAAGCTTTCTTT
15	TRBV5-1	.	.	TRBJ2-7	CASSLTWTDSYEQYF	TGCGCCAGCAGCTTGACGTGGACAGACTCCTACGAGCAGTACTTC
14	TRBV27	TRBD1	.	TRBJ1-2	CASRPGQSFYGYTF	TGTGCCAGCAGGCCGGGACAGAGTTTCTATGGCTACACCTTC
13	TRBV9	.	.	TRBJ1-2	CASSVPGSSGYTF	TGTGCCAGCAGCGTACCGGGTTCTAGTGGCTACACCTTC
14	TRBV14	.	.	TRBJ2-5	CASSQVQLKETQYF	TGTGCCAGCAGCCAGGTACAGCTTAAAGAGACCCAGTACTTC
15	TRBV5-4	TRBD1	.	TRBJ2-7	CASSYGTGDYYEQYF	TGTGCCAGCAGCTACGGGACAGGGGACTACTACGAGCAGTACTTC
15	TRBV19	.	.	TRBJ1-5	CASTTSHREGQPQHF	TGTGCCAGTACTACGTCTCACAGGGAGGGTCAGCCCCAGCATTTT
15	TRBV7-6	TRBD2	.	TRBJ2-5	CASSFSGGTQETQYF	TGTGCCAGCAGCTTTAGCGGGGGGACCCAAGAGACCCAGTACTTC
13	TRBV7-2	.	.	TRBJ1-2	CASSPGLRYGYTF	TGTGCCAGCAGCCCGGGTTTACGATACGGCTACACCTTC
15	TRBV7-9	TRBD1	.	TRBJ1-5	CASSPSQGALQPQHF	TGTGCCAGCAGCCCCTCCCAGGGGGCTCTTCAGCCCCAGCATTTT
11	TRBV28	.	.	TRBJ2-5	CASSLSRAQYF	TGTGCCAGCAGTTTAAGCCGGGCCCAGTACTTC
15	TRBV19	TRBD2	.	TRBJ2-3	CASSIIRTRLNTQYF	TGTGCCAGTAGTATAATCAGGACTAGGCTAAATACGCAGTATTTT
15	TRBV27	TRBD1	.	TRBJ1-2	CASSLYTGEVYGYTF	TGTGCCAGCAGTTTATATACAGGGGAGGTCTATGGCTACACCTTC
14	TRBV7-9	.	.	TRBJ1-2	CASSRSTGFYGYTF	TGTGCCAGCAGCCGGTCGACAGGCTTCTATGGCTACACCTTC
15	TRBV28	.	.	TRBJ1-2	CASSLHSGRNYGYTF	TGTGCCAGCAGTTTGCACAGTGGGAGGAACTATGGCTACACCTTC
13	TRBV5-6	.	.	TRBJ1-1	CASSLGRGTEAFF	TGTGCCAGCAGCTTGGGACGGGGAACTGAAGCTTTCTTT
13	TRBV7-9	.	once	TRBJ1-2	CASSLALRDGYTF	TGTGCCAGCAGCCTCGCCCTCCGCGATGGCTACACCTTC
15	TRBV18	TRBD1	once	TRBJ2-2	CASSPQGSNTGELFF	TGTGCCAGCTCCCCACAGGGGTCGAACACCGGGGAGCTGTTTTTT
16	TRBV4-1	.	.	TRBJ2-1	CASRHPGTTSYNEQFF	TGCGCCAGCAGACACCCCGGGACAACCTCCTACAATGAGCAGTTCTTC
14	TRBV18	TRBD1	.	TRBJ1-3	CASLDRSGGNTIYF	TGTGCCAGTCTGGACAGGTCGGGCGGAAACACCATATATTTT
13	TRBV30	TRBD1	.	TRBJ2-5	CAWNRGYQETQYF	TGTGCCTGGAACAGGGGGTACCAAGAGACCCAGTACTTC
15	TRBV9	.	.	TRBJ1-3	CASSVDRASGNTIYF	TGTGCCAGCAGCGTAGACAGGGCGTCTGGAAACACCATATATTTT
14	TRBV19	.	.	TRBJ2-7	CASSIQLGPYEQYF	TGTGCCAGTAGTATCCAGCTAGGCCCCTACGAGCAGTACTTC